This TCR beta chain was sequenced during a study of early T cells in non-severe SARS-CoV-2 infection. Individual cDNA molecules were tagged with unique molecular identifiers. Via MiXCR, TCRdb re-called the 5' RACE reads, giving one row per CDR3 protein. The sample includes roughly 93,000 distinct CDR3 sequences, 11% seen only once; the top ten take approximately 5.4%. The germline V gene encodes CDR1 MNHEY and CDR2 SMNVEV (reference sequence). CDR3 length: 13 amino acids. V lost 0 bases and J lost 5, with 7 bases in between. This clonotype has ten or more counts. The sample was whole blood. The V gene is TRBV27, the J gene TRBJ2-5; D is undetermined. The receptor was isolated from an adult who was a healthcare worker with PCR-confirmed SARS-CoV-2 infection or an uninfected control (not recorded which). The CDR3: CASSLSGPETQYF. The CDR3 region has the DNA TGTGCCAGCAGTTTATCCGGGCCGGAGACCCAGTACTTC.